The 6 T cell receptor beta chains below were found in one sample sequenced in a study of T-cell memory formation after mild COVID-19. TCRdb used MiXCR to reprocess the 5' RACE reads, holding one entry per CDR3 protein. The data contain 300,000 to 400,000 distinct CDR3 sequences, 28% of them singletons. Sample: PBMCs or a T cell subset sorted from them (not recorded which). The receptors were gathered from an adult woman who had mild COVID-19 (a few samples of this study predate the infection). Cell type and time point are not known.

The rearrangement joins TRBV21-1 to TRBJ2-5; the D call TRBD2 from the table was never checked on the DNA. TRBV21-1 is designated a pseudogene. The CDR3 is 17 residues long. CDR3 sequence: CASSKDRGLAGRETQYF. The CDR3, as DNA: TGTGCCAGCAGCAAAGACCGAGGACTAGCGGGGCGGGAGACCCAGTACTTC.

This chain connects TRBV6-5 to TRBJ2-5; either TRBD1 or TRBD2 may supply D (5 bases each). Germline CDR1 and CDR2: MNHEY and SVGAGI. The length of the CDR3 is 15 residues. Trimming removed 1 base from V and 4 bases from J, with 13 bases in between. CDR3 coding DNA: TGTGCCAGCAGTTACTACAGACAGAGGGGAGAGACCCAGTACTTC. Translation gives CASSYYRQRGETQYF.

This chain joins TRBV12-3 or TRBV12-4 and TRBJ2-7, with 9 positions matching TRBD1. V trimming: 2 bases; J trimming: 6 bases; junction bases outside the gene matches: 5. The length of the CDR3 is 14 residues. CDR3 nucleotide sequence: TGTGCCAGCAGTTTATGGACAGGGGTCTCCGAGCAGTACTTC. Translating it yields CASSLWTGVSEQYF.

The chain joins TRBV5-1 to TRBJ1-6; perhaps TRBD1 as D (5 bases). Germline loops: CDR1 SGHRS, CDR2 YFSETQ. The CDR3 consists of 15 residues. V was trimmed by 5 bases and J by 5 bases, leaving 14 bases between them. The CDR3 sequence is CASSPDGGNNSPLHF. The CDR3 DNA sequence: TGCGCCAGCAGTCCCGATGGGGGGAATAATTCACCCCTCCACTTT.

This rearrangement joins TRBV5-1 to TRBJ1-1; D not certain. The ends were cut back, 2 bases at V and 8 bases at J, with 13 bases in the middle. The germline CDR1 and CDR2 sequences are SGHRS and YFSETQ. The length of the CDR3 is 13 residues. The DNA of the CDR3 is TGCGCCAGCAGCTTTTCAACCGGGGAAGAAGCTTTCTTT. Its protein product is CASSFSTGEEAFF.

This clonotype was seen a few times. This sequence joins TRBV29-1 and TRBJ2-1, with TRBD1 matching over 7 bases. Germline V gene sequence: CDR1 SQVTM, CDR2 ANQGSEA. The CDR3 sequence is 14 residues long. Trimming cost V 6 bases and J 12 bases; bases outside gene matches: 17. The chain's CDR3 is CSVRPGTDVSGQFF. The CDR3 DNA reads TGCAGCGTGAGGCCCGGGACAGACGTCTCAGGGCAGTTCTTC.